Presented here are 31 T cell receptor beta chains from one specimen sequenced in a study of blood T cells in healthy people across ages. Sample-barcoded 5' priming and a J-beta primer mix drove a second PCR of about 6 to 11 cycles. TCRdb processed the 5' RACE reads anew with MiXCR; each CDR3 protein has one entry. The sample records about 930,000 distinct CDR3 sequences, almost 30% being singletons. This sample was shared with a second study, whose subject was T cells of mothers and their children.

The sample consisted of blood. The origin of the receptors is a middle-aged woman in good health.

The V call is TRBV5-1, the J call TRBJ2-2, with 8 bases matching TRBD1. CDR1 SGHRS and CDR2 YFSETQ come from the germline V gene. Germline trimming cut 4 bases from V and 7 bases from J; bases unmatched to any gene: 3. The CDR3 length is 13 residues. The CDR3 reads CASSQGANGELFF. The CDR3 nucleotides are TGCGCCAGCAGCCAGGGGGCGAACGGGGAGCTGTTTTTT.

The V gene is TRBV29-1, the J gene TRBJ1-1; D gene unclear. CDR3 size: 13 residues. In germline, CDR1 is SQVTM, CDR2 ANQGSEA. Trimming took off 6 bases at V and 1 base at J, with 12 bases between the two ends. In nucleotides, the CDR3 is TGCAGCGTCTATAAGTCAGCGAACACTGAAGCTTTCTTT. Translation: CSVYKSANTEAFF.

The V and J genes are TRBV3-1 and TRBJ1-1, with D perhaps TRBD1 (6 bases). Trimming took 2 bases from V and 5 from J, leaving 15 bases between them. The CDR3 runs 15 residues. Germline lookup yields CDR1 LGHDT and CDR2 YNNKEL (reference sequence). CDR3 protein: CASSQSDTGMTEAFF. For the CDR3, the DNA is TGTGCCAGCAGCCAATCGGATACAGGGATGACTGAAGCTTTCTTT.

The V and J genes are TRBV7-9 and TRBJ2-7, with D possibly called TRBD1 or TRBD2 (5 bases each). CDR1 and CDR2 from the germline V gene are SEHNR and FQNEAQ (reference sequence). This CDR3 contains 16 residues. V was clipped by 3 bases and J by 1 base, with 16 bases between them. CDR3 nucleotides: TGTGCCAGCAGCTTCAACTTGGGGGTTCGATCCTACGAGCAGTACTTC. Its translation: CASSFNLGVRSYEQYF.

This rearrangement joins TRBV19 to TRBJ2-1; 10 nucleotides align to TRBD1. Germline V gene lookup returns CDR1 LNHDA and CDR2 SQIVND (reference sequence). V lost 0 bases to trimming and J lost 15 bases; unmatched junction nucleotides: 11. The CDR3 consists of 15 residues. The CDR3 protein is CASSIEGTGVKFLFF. In nucleotides, the CDR3 is TGTGCCAGTAGTATAGAAGGGACAGGGGTTAAGTTTTTGTTCTTC.

Only one count was recorded for this clonotype. The chain joins TRBV25-1 to TRBJ1-1; D gene uncertain. Germline-derived CDR1 and CDR2 are MGHDK and SYGVNS. The CDR3 is 16 amino acids. V shed 3 bases and J shed 4 bases, with 18 bases lying between them. The CDR3 sequence is CASSDRESRSRTEAFF. The CDR3, as DNA: TGTGCCAGCAGTGACCGTGAATCGAGGAGCCGCACTGAAGCTTTCTTT.

This clonotype was found a few times. The rearrangement links TRBV7-2 to TRBJ2-1; 8 bases align to TRBD1. CDR3 length equals 15 residues. The ends lost 2 bases at V and 4 bases at J; junction bases unmatched: 4. From germline, CDR1 is SGHTA and CDR2 FQGNSA. CDR3 region: CASSLTRQGYNEQFF. For the CDR3, the DNA is TGTGCCAGCAGCTTAACGAGACAGGGGTACAATGAGCAGTTCTTC.

This clonotype was detected many times. V gene TRBV4-3 combines with J gene TRBJ2-5; no clear D gene. Germline V gene data show CDR1 as LGHNA and CDR2 as YSLEER. The V end lost 1 base, the J end lost 2 bases, and 11 bases lay between the germline ends. The CDR3 runs 15 residues. The CDR3 DNA reads TGCGCCAGCAGCCAAGGGTGGAATGTACAAGAGACCCAGTACTTC. Protein: CASSQGWNVQETQYF.

CDR3: CASSLGNGEQYF. The CDR3 coding sequence is TGTGCCAGCAGCTTAGGTAACGGCGAGCAGTACTTC. The chain joins TRBV13 to TRBJ2-7; D not resolved. The CDR3 spans 12 residues. V lost 0 bases to trimming and J lost 6 bases, with 6 bases between them. Germline CDR1 is PRHDT and CDR2 is FYEKMQ (reference sequence).

CDR3 nucleotide sequence: TGTGCCAGCAGACGACAGGGAATCTCCTACGAGCAGTACTTC. This encodes CASRRQGISYEQYF. The genes are TRBV27 and TRBJ2-7, with 7 nucleotides matching TRBD1. Germline-derived CDR1 and CDR2 are MNHEY and SMNVEV (reference sequence). This CDR3 contains 14 residues. Trimming cost V 6 bases and J 0 bases; bases outside gene matches: 5.

This clonotype was observed at least ten times. This chain uses TRBV7-2 with TRBJ1-2; 9 bases are a match to TRBD1. There are 15 residues in the CDR3. From germline, CDR1 is SGHTA and CDR2 FQGNSA. V lost 5 bases and J lost 2; bases outside the gene matches: 6. For the CDR3, the DNA is TGTGCCAGCAGCAAGGCCGGGACAGGGAACTATGGCTACACCTTC. This sequence encodes CASSKAGTGNYGYTF.

The chain is built from TRBV7-9 and TRBJ2-7, with D possibly matching TRBD2 (5 bases). Germline V gene sequence: CDR1 SEHNR, CDR2 FQNEAQ (reference sequence). This CDR3 is 13 amino acids long. Trimming removed 11 bases at V and 4 bases at J, with 18 bases between. Written as DNA, the CDR3 is TGTGCCTTGGCCCAGCTCGAGGGATACGAGCAGTACTTC. Translated: CALAQLEGYEQYF. The variable domain in full, completed from reference TRBV7-9 and TRBJ2-7, reads DTGVSQNPRHKITKRGQNVTFRCDPISEHNRLYWYRQTLGQGPEFLTYFQNEAQLEKSRLLSDRFSAERPKGSFSTLEIQRTEQGDSAMYLCALAQLEGYEQYFGPGTRLTVT.

This clonotype was counted a few times. Possible read error: a much larger clone is one base away. The chain combines TRBV29-1 with TRBJ2-5, with TRBD2 matching 11 bases. The CDR3 is 15 residues long. Trimming removed 7 bases from V and 11 bases from J; junction bases left unmatched: 18. Germline V CDR1 and CDR2: SQVTM, ANQGSEA. CDR3 sequence (DNA): TGCAGCGGGAGCCAACCGGGACTAGCGGTTAATGAGCAGTACTTC. Its translation is CSGSQPGLAVNEQYF. The full variable domain, rest sourced from reference TRBV29-1 and TRBJ2-5, is SAVISQKPSRDICQRGTSLTIQCQVDSQVTMMFWYRQQPGQSLTLIATANQGSEATYESGFVIDKFPISRPNLTFSTLTVSNMSPEDSSIYLCSGSQPGLAVNEQYFGPGTRLLVL.

Many counts were recorded for this clonotype. The chain combines TRBV9 with TRBJ2-1; D gene ambiguous. Germline lookup yields CDR1 SGDLS and CDR2 YYNGEE. Trimming shortened V by 3 bases and J by 11 bases, and 12 bases separated the two germline ends. CDR3 length: 12 residues. CDR3 loop: CASSANTPQQFF. The CDR3 nucleotides read TGTGCCAGCAGCGCGAACACGCCTCAGCAGTTCTTC.

This clonotype has only a few counts. The gene calls are TRBV7-9 and TRBJ1-1; maybe TRBD1 (5 bases). Germline CDR1 and CDR2: SEHNR and FQNEAQ (reference sequence). V shed 6 bases and J shed 2 bases, with 13 bases lying between them. The CDR3 sequence is 14 residues long. CDR3 region: CASRNQGSNTEAFF. CDR3 bases: TGTGCCAGCAGGAACCAGGGAAGTAACACTGAAGCTTTCTTT.

The rearrangement uses TRBV20-1 and TRBJ1-1; D unresolved. CDR1 is DFQATT and CDR2 is SNEGSKA in the germline V gene (reference sequence). The V gene lost 2 bases and the J gene lost 4 bases, with 8 bases spanning the gap. The CDR3 length is 12 residues. The CDR3 nucleotides are TGCAGTGCTAGAAAGAGCGGCACTGAAGCTTTCTTT. The encoded protein is CSARKSGTEAFF.

The chain uses TRBV3-1 and TRBJ1-5; D gene unclear. The ends were cut back, 4 bases at V and 4 bases at J, with 8 bases in the middle. Germline CDR1 LGHDT, CDR2 YNNKEL (reference sequence). The CDR3 length is 13 residues. CDR3 sequence reads: CASSPFENQPQHF. The CDR3 DNA is TGTGCCAGCAGCCCTTTTGAAAATCAGCCCCAGCATTTT.

This clonotype appeared many times. The CDR3 sequence: CASSYSWFRDSRSYEQYF. The CDR3 DNA follows: TGTGCCAGCAGTTACTCGTGGTTCCGGGACAGCCGCTCCTACGAGCAGTACTTC. This chain joins TRBV6-5 and TRBJ2-7; 7 positions match TRBD1. The V gene's germline CDR1 is MNHEY and CDR2 SVGAGI. J gave up 0 bases and V 0 bases, and 11 bases lay outside the gene matches. The CDR3 has 18 amino acids.

This rearrangement joins TRBV7-2 to TRBJ2-1; weak D call: TRBD2 (6 bases). The germline gives CDR1 SGHTA, CDR2 FQGNSA. The CDR3 is 14 residues long. Deletions cut 4 bases from V and 3 bases from J, with 10 bases between. CDR3 residues: CASSSWEDYNEQFF. The CDR3 coding sequence is TGTGCCAGCAGCTCCTGGGAGGACTACAATGAGCAGTTCTTC. The whole variable domain, remainder taken from reference TRBV7-2 and TRBJ2-1, is GAGVSQSPSNKVTEKGKDVELRCDPISGHTALYWYRQSLGQGLEFLIYFQGNSAPDKSGLPSDRFSAERTGGSVSTLTIQRTQQEDSAVYLCASSSWEDYNEQFFGPGTRLTVL.

V usage is TRBV15 and J usage is TRBJ2-1; 10 bases agree with TRBD1. The CDR3 runs to 14 residues. V dropped 0 bases and J dropped 10; count of bases not matched to a gene: 3. Germline V gene lookup returns CDR1 LNHNV and CDR2 YYDKDF (reference sequence). The chain's CDR3 is CATSRDGTGVEQFF. Here the CDR3 DNA reads TGTGCCACCAGCAGAGATGGGACAGGGGTCGAGCAGTTCTTC. Full variable domain (remainder filled in from reference TRBV15 and TRBJ2-1): DAMVIQNPRYQVTQFGKPVTLSCSQTLNHNVMYWYQQKSSQAPKLLFHYYDKDFNNEADTPDNFQSRRPNTSFCFLDIRSPGLGDTAMYLCATSRDGTGVEQFFGPGTRLTVL.

The chain combines TRBV18 with TRBJ2-5; D gene uncertain. Germline V lookup: CDR1 KGHSH, CDR2 LQKENI. V was pared by 3 bases and J by 3 bases, with 8 bases between. CDR3 length equals 13 residues. In DNA, the CDR3 is TGTGCCAGCTCACCCCAGAGTAAAGAGACCCAGTACTTC. Its translation is CASSPQSKETQYF.

This clonotype was observed a few times. This may come from a read error, since a much larger clone is one base off. V gene TRBV10-3 combines with J gene TRBJ2-7, with unresolved D. The V gene lost 6 bases and the J gene lost 1 base, with 13 bases spanning the gap. Germline CDR1 and CDR2: ENHRY and SYGVKD. This CDR3 comprises 14 residues. CDR3 sequence reads: CAIRWHSNSYEQYF. The CDR3, as DNA: TGTGCCATCAGGTGGCATAGCAATTCCTACGAGCAGTACTTC.

The rearrangement links TRBV4-2 to TRBJ1-1; 7 bases fit TRBD1. The CDR3 covers 17 residues. From germline, CDR1 is LGHNA and CDR2 YNFKEQ. Germline trimming cut 2 bases from V and 0 bases from J; bases unmatched to any gene: 9. As DNA, the CDR3 is TGTGCCAGCAGCCAAATGACAGGGAATCAGATGAACACTGAAGCTTTCTTT. It codes for CASSQMTGNQMNTEAFF.

Notes on this clonotype: One base away lies a much larger clone, so this may be a sequencing read error. The CDR3 region has the DNA TGCAGTGCGACAGATAATGGCCAGCCCCAGCATTTT. This gives the protein CSATDNGQPQHF. V usage is TRBV20-1 and J usage is TRBJ1-5; a weak D match, TRBD1 (5 bases). Germline CDR1 reads DFQATT; CDR2 reads SNEGSKA (reference sequence). V shed 6 bases and J shed 7 bases, with 13 bases lying between them. This CDR3 region has 12 residues.

This clonotype was counted only a few times. The rearrangement joins TRBV20-1 to TRBJ1-5; D is uncertain. V gave up 0 bases and J gave up 0 bases, with 9 bases separating them. Germline V CDR1 and CDR2: DFQATT, SNEGSKA (reference sequence). CDR3 size: 15 residues. The CDR3 region has the DNA TGCAGTGCTAGAGATGGACTGAGTAGCAATCAGCCCCAGCATTTT. This sequence encodes CSARDGLSSNQPQHF.

The chain recombines TRBV12-3 or TRBV12-4 with TRBJ1-1; D remains unclear. Trimming took 3 bases from V and 0 from J, leaving 11 bases between them. There are 15 residues in the CDR3. The DNA for the CDR3 is TGTGCCAGCAGTTTGGCCACCACCATGAACACTGAAGCTTTCTTT. It encodes CASSLATTMNTEAFF.

This clonotype was counted only a few times. The junction differs from germline at one of its ends, possibly a read error. The chain combines TRBV28 with TRBJ2-7; D ambiguous. Germline V CDR1 and CDR2: MDHEN, SYDVKM. The CDR3 runs 12 residues. The CDR3: CAGSFLVNEQYF. CDR3 sequence (DNA): TGTGCCGGCAGTTTTCTAGTAAACGAGCAGTACTTC.

This clonotype has a handful of counts. This CDR3 is CASSAGGVDTQYF. The CDR3 coding sequence is TGTGCCAGCAGCGCTGGGGGTGTGGATACGCAGTATTTT. This chain connects TRBV9 to TRBJ2-3; tentatively, D is TRBD1 or TRBD2 (5 bases each). There are 13 residues in the CDR3. Per germline, CDR1 SGDLS and CDR2 YYNGEE. Trimming took 3 bases from V and 6 from J, leaving 11 bases between them.

In this sample, this clonotype turned up a few times. V usage is TRBV7-8 and J usage is TRBJ2-7, with TRBD2 matching 12 bases. The assigned J gene may be wrong: the sequence end matches TRBJ2-5 better. The CDR3 is 15 amino acids. The germline V gene encodes CDR1 SGHVS and CDR2 FQNEAQ. The CDR3 bases are TGTGCCAGCAGCTCTCGACTAGCGGGGGAAGAGACCCAGTACTTC. Its protein is CASSSRLAGEETQYF.

The chain has TRBV7-2 and TRBJ2-1, with 12 bases lining up with TRBD2. The CDR3 is 16 amino acids. From germline, CDR1 is SGHTA and CDR2 FQGNSA. The V and J ends lost 0 bases and 9 bases, in that order; junction bases with no gene match: 6. The CDR3 protein is CASSLASSGGGFEQFF. The DNA for the CDR3 is TGTGCCAGCAGCTTAGCGTCTAGCGGGGGGGGATTTGAGCAGTTCTTC.

This clonotype was counted only a few times. The chain employs TRBV20-1 and TRBJ2-2; 10 bases agree with TRBD1. The CDR3 has 16 amino acids. The trim removed 0 bases at V and 4 bases at J, leaving 5 bases unmatched. The germline V gene has CDR1 DFQATT and CDR2 SNEGSKA (reference sequence). The CDR3 region is CSARDMGQGTTGELFF. The CDR3 DNA follows: TGCAGTGCTAGAGATATGGGACAGGGGACCACCGGGGAGCTGTTTTTT.